Each of the 4 T cell receptor beta chains below was sequenced from the same sample in a study of blood T cell repertoires in COVID-19. Clones were read by immunoSEQ multiplex PCR, and TCRdb kept only the in-frame ones, dropping some. The sample contains approximately 300,000 clones, roughly nine tenths of which appear only once. The source material was PBMCs or T cells enriched from blood (not recorded which). The source is a man in his sixties who had recovered from COVID-19.

This chain joins TRBV15 and TRBJ2-3; D ambiguous. The CDR3 has 11 residues. CDR1 and CDR2 (germline): LNHNV, YYDKDF (reference sequence). V was cut by 3 bases and J by 5 bases, with 3 bases left in between. CDR3 residues: CATSSRDTQYF. The DNA of the CDR3 is TGTGCCACCAGCAGTAGAGATACGCAGTATTTT.

V gene TRBV4-2 combines with J gene TRBJ2-1, with D tentatively TRBD1 (5 bases). Trimming removed 1 base from V and 5 bases from J, with 15 bases in between. CDR1 and CDR2 from the germline V gene are LGHNA and YNFKEQ. The CDR3 runs 16 residues. The CDR3 coding sequence is TGTGCCAGCAGCCAAGTATTCTCAGGGATCAACAATGAGCAGTTCTTC. Translated: CASSQVFSGINNEQFF.

The CDR3 is CAWGGGTLYSPQHF. DNA for the CDR3: TGTGCCTGGGGAGGAGGGACACTATATTCGCCCCAGCATTTT. The chain links TRBV30 to TRBJ1-5; D may be TRBD1 (6 bases). The germline V gene has CDR1 GTSNPN and CDR2 SVGIG (reference sequence). The V end lost 5 bases, the J end lost 9 bases, and 20 bases lay between the germline ends. This CDR3 spans 14 amino acids. The full variable domain, with the rest looked up from reference TRBV30 and TRBJ1-5, is SQTIHQWPATLVQPVGSPLSLECTVEGTSNPNLYWYRQAAGRGLQLLFYSVGIGQISSEVPQNLSASRPQDRQFILSSKKLLLSDSGFYLCAWGGGTLYSPQHFGDGTRLSIL.

V and J are TRBV12-5 and TRBJ2-7; 7 bases are a match to TRBD2. The CDR3 contains 14 residues. Looked up from germline, CDR1 is LGHNT and CDR2 is FRNRAP. With V trimmed by 7 bases and J by 6 bases, 12 bases remained unmatched. The CDR3 bases are TGTGCTAGTGCCATGGGAGGGATCCGGGTCGAGCAGTACTTC. It yields the protein CASAMGGIRVEQYF.